What follows describes a single TCR beta chain. Its antigen is undetermined. V dropped 6 bases and J dropped 5; count of bases not matched to a gene: 13. This CDR3 has 16 amino acids. This sample is drawn from a study of T cells in Graves' hyperthyroidism and ophthalmopathy. Study findings and constraints: Model-based prediction identified ophthalmopathy a median 6.5 months prior to its onset.

It was at first hyperthyroidism diagnosis, before any ophthalmopathy symptoms, that the blood sample was taken. RNA transcripts gave rise to amplified TCR beta CDR3 regions. HTBI primers were used for first-round RT-PCR of the TCR CDR3. TCRdb itself ran the multiplex PCR reads through MiXCR, one entry per CDR3 protein. The sample yields 250,000 or so distinct CDR3 sequences, 15% seen once. This chain uses TRBV12-3 or TRBV12-4 with TRBJ2-5; 9 nucleotides agree with TRBD1. Material: blood. The clonotype comes from a woman aged 50 to 60 with Graves' hyperthyroidism that later progressed to Graves' ophthalmopathy. The DNA of the CDR3 is TGTGCCAGCAGCTCCTTTCCGGGACAGGGAGGTGAGACCCAGTACTTC. Protein product: CASSSFPGQGGETQYF.